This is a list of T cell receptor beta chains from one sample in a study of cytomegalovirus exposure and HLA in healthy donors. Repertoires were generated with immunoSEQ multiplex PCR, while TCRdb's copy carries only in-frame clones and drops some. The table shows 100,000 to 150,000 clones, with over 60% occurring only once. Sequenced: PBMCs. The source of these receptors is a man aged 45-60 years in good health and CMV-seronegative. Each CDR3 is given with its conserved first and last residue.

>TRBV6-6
CASRGSGAGPMYEQYF
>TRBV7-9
CSSSPPGQGHSYEQYF
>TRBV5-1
CASWVGSGGSETQYF
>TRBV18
CASSPSGGKETQYF
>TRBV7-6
CASSKGGGRDRGGSPLHF
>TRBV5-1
CASSLGWASSSTDTQYF
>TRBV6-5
CASSLDRGTKTQYF
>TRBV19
CASSIRTGSRSYNEQFF
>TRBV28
CASSLWSEGTEAFF
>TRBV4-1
CASSSSQESGGFTGELFF
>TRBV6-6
CASNLGPALGGYTF
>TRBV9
CASSETGSYSPLHF
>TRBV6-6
CASSPTEVITDTQYF
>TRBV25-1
CASSEGLASGRSYNEQFF
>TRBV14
CASSQQLAGVDEQYF
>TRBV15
CATSRDLGEGYEQYF
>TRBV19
CASSRDRALREQFF
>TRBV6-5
CASSFHRDLIEKLFF
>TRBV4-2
CASSQDLVQITQPQHF
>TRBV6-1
CASIAEVDTGELFF
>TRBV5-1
CASSLPQGANGYTF
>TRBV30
CAWKNRGNEKLFF
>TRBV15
CATSRPTRETQYF